The clone carrying this TCR beta chain turned up a few times. The antigen is not known. The sample comes from a study of beta chain features in type 1 diabetes. Study-level results: Shortening of TCRB CDR3s, moderate but significant, appeared in all four CD4+ subsets of Type 1 diabetes patients. More deletions and fewer insertions at VDJ junctions were found in patients with type 1 diabetes. Compared to healthy donors, patients appeared to have naive, central memory and Treg TCRB repertoires that were more alike.

CD4+ naive, central memory, regulatory and stem cell-like memory subsets were isolated by sorting on CD45RO/CCR7/CD25/CD127/CD95/CD27. TCRB transcripts that were expressed got sequenced, as all of the isolated RNA had been reverse transcribed. Only in-frame clones appear in the TCRdb table, and some are missing; sequencing was by immunoSEQ multiplex PCR. The sample gives more than 300,000 clones, 9.3% of which show up once; over 0.95% is in the top ten. What was sequenced was central memory CD4+ T cells from blood. This clonotype was sampled from a young man with type 1 diabetes.

This chain's CDR3 is CASSEARNWEQYF. The CDR3 nucleotides read TGTGCCAGCAGTGAAGCTCGTAACTGGGAGCAGTACTTC. The rearrangement links TRBV2 to TRBJ2-7; D is uncertain. Between the trimmed V and J ends, which lost 0 bases and 7 bases, there was a span of 10 bases. This CDR3 is 13 amino acids long. CDR1 is SNHLY, CDR2 FYNNEI, per germline.